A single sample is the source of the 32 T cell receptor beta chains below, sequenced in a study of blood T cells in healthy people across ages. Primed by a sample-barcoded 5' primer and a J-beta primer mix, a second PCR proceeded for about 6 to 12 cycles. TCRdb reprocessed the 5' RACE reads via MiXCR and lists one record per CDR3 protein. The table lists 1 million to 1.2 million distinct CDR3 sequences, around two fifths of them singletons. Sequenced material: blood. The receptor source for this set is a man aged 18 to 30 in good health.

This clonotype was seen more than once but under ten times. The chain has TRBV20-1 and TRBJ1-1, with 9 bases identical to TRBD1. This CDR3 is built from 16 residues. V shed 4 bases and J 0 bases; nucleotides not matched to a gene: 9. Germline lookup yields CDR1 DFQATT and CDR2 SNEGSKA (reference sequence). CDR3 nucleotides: TGCAGTGCTAACCACTTCGGACAGGGGATGAACACTGAAGCTTTCTTT. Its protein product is CSANHFGQGMNTEAFF.

DNA of the CDR3: TGTGCCAGCAGCGTAGGGCCCAGGGACACAGATACGCAGTATTTT. Its protein product is CASSVGPRDTDTQYF. The chain links TRBV9 to TRBJ2-3; TRBD1 might be the D (5 bases). Germline V gives CDR1 SGDLS, CDR2 YYNGEE. V shed 0 bases and J shed 2 bases, with 10 bases lying between them. This CDR3 is 15 amino acids long.

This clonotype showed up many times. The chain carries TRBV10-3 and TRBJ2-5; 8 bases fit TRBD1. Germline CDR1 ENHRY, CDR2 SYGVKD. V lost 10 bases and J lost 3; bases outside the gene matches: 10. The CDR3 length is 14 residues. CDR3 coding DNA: TGTGCCACCAGGACAGGGAGTGGGGAAGAGACCCAGTACTTC. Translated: CATRTGSGEETQYF.

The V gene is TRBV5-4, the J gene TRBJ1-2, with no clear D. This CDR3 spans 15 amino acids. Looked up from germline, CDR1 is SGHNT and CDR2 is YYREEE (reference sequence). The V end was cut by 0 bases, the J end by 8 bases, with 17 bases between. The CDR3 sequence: CASSLDTGIGGGYTF. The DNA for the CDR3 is TGTGCCAGCAGCTTGGACACGGGAATCGGTGGAGGCTACACCTTC.

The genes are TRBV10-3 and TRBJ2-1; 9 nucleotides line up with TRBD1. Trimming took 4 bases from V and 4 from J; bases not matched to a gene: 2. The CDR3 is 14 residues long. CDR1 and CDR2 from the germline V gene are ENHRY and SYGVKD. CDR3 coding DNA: TGTGCCATCAGTGGAGGGACAGGGTACAATGAGCAGTTCTTC. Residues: CAISGGTGYNEQFF.

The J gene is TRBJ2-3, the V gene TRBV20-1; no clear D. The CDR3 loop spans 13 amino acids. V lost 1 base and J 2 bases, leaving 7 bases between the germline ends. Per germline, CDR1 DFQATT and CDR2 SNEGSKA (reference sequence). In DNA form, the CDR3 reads TGCAGTGCTAGAGGCGAAGCCACAGATACGCAGTATTTT. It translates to CSARGEATDTQYF.

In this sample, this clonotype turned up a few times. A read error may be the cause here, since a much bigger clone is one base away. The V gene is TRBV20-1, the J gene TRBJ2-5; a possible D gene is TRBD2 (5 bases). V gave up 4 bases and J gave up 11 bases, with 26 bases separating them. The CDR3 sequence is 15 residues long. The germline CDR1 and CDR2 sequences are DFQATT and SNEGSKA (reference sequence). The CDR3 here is CSATSGLAQNNEQYF. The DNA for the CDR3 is TGCAGTGCTACCTCCGGACTCGCTCAAAACAATGAGCAGTACTTC.

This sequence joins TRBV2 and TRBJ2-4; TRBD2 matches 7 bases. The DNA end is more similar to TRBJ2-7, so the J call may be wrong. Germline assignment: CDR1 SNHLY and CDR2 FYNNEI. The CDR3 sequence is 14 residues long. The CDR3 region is CASRTGTTSYEQYF. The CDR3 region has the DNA TGTGCCAGCAGAACCGGGACTACCTCCTACGAGCAGTACTTC.

The DNA for the CDR3 is TGTGCCAGCAGGGGACAGGGGCCAAGCAATCAGCCCCAGCATTTT. Encoded protein: CASRGQGPSNQPQHF. The chain has TRBV12-3 or TRBV12-4 and TRBJ1-5; 10 bases line up with TRBD1. This CDR3 comprises 15 residues. With V trimmed by 6 bases and J by 1 base, 3 bases remained unmatched.

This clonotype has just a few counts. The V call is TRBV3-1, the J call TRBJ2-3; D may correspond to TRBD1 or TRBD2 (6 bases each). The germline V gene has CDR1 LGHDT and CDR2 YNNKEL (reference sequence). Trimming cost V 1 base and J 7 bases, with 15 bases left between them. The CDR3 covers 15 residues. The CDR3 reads CASSQGLGGRNTQYF. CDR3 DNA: TGTGCCAGCAGCCAAGGTTTGGGGGGCAGGAATACGCAGTATTTT.

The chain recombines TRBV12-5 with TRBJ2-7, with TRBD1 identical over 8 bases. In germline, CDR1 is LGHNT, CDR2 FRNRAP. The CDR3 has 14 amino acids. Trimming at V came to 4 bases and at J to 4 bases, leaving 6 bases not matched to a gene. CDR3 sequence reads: CASGWTGTLYEQYF. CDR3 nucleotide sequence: TGTGCTAGTGGTTGGACAGGGACCTTGTACGAGCAGTACTTC.

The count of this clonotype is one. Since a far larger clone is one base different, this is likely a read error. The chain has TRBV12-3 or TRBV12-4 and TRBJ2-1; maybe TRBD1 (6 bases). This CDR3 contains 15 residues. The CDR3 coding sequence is TGTGCCAGCAGCCTCGACAGGTCCTCCCACAATGAGCAGTTCTTC. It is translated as CASSLDRSSHNEQFF.

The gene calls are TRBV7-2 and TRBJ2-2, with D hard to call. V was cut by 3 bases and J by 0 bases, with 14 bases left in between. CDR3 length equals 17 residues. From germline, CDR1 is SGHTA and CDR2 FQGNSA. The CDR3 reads CASSFPANGPNTGELFF. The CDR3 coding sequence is TGTGCCAGCAGCTTCCCCGCAAACGGTCCGAACACCGGGGAGCTGTTTTTT.

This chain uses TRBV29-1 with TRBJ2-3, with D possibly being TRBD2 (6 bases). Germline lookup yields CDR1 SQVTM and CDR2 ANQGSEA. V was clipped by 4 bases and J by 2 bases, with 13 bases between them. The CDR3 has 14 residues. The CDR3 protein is CSVAGAKPTDTQYF. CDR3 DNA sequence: TGCAGCGTTGCGGGAGCGAAACCCACAGATACGCAGTATTTT.

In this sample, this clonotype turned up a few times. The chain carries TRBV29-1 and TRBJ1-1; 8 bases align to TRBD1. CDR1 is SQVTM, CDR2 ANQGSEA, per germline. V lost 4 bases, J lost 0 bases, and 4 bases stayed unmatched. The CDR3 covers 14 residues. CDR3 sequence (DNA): TGCAGCGTTGGACCAGGGGGCTTGAACACTGAAGCTTTCTTT. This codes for CSVGPGGLNTEAFF.

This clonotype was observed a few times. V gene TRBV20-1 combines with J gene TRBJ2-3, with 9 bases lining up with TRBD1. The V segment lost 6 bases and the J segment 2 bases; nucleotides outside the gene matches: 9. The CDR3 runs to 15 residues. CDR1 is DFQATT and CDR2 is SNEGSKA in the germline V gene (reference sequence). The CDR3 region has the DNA TGCAGTGCCCCCCCTGGGACAGGGCCCACAGATACGCAGTATTTT. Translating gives CSAPPGTGPTDTQYF.

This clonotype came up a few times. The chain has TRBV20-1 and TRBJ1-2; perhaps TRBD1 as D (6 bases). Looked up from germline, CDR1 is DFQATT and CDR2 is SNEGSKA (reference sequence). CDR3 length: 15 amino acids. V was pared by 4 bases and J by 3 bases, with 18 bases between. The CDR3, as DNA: TGCAGTGCTATCTCAGGGGATTCGGCCGACTATGGCTACACCTTC. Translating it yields CSAISGDSADYGYTF.

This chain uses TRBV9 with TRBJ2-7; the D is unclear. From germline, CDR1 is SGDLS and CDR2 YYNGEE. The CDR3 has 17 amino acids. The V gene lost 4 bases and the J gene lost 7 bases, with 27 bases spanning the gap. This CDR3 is CASSLMAGDTFRNEQYF. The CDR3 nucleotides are TGTGCCAGCAGCCTCATGGCAGGCGACACCTTTCGGAATGAGCAGTACTTC.

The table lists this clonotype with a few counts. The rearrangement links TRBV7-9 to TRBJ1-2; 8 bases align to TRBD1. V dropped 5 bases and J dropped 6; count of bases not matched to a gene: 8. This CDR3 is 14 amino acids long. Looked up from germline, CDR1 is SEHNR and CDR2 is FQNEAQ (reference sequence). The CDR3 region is CASSTGQGGNGYTF. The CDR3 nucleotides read TGTGCCAGCAGCACCGGACAGGGAGGTAATGGCTACACCTTC.

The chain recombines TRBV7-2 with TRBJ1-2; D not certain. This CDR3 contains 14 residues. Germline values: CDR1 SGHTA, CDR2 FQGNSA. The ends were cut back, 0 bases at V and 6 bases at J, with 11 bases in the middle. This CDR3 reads CASSLAGSWDGYTF. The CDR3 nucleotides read TGTGCCAGCAGCTTAGCCGGGTCCTGGGATGGCTACACCTTC.

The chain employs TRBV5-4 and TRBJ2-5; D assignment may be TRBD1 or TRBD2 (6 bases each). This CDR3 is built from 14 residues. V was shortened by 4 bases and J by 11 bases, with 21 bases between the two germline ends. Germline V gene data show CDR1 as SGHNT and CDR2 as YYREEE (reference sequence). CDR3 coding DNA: TGTGCCAGCAGCCCATCTCCGGGGGACAATGAGCAGTACTTC. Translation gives CASSPSPGDNEQYF.

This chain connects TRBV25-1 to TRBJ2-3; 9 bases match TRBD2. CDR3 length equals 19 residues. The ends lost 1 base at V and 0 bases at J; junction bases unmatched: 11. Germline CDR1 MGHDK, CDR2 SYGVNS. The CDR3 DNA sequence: TGTGCCAGCAGTGAATCTCAAGCGGGGGGCACTGATAGCACAGATACGCAGTATTTT. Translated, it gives CASSESQAGGTDSTDTQYF. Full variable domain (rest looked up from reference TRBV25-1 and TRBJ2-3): EADIYQTPRYLVIGTGKKITLECSQTMGHDKMYWYQQDPGMELHLIHYSYGVNSTEKGDLSSESTVSRIRTEHFPLTLESARPSHTSQYLCASSESQAGGTDSTDTQYFGPGTRLTVL.

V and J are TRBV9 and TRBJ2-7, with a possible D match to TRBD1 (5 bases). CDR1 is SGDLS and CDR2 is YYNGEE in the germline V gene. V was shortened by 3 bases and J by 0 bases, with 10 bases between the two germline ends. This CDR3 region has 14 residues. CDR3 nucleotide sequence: TGTGCCAGCAGCGAGGGGTTCAGCTCCTACGAGCAGTACTTC. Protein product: CASSEGFSSYEQYF.

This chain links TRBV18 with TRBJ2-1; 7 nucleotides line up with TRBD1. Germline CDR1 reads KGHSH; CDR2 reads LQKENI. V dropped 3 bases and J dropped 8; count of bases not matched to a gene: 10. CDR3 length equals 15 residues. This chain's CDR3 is CASSPGTVRVDEQFF. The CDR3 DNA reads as TGTGCCAGCTCACCCGGGACAGTTCGGGTCGATGAGCAGTTCTTC.

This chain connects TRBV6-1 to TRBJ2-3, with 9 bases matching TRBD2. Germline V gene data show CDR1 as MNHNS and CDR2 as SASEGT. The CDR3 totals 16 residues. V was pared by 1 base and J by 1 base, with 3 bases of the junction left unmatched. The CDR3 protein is CASSEVVAGGTDTQYF. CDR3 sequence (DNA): TGTGCCAGCAGTGAAGTGGTAGCGGGGGGCACAGATACGCAGTATTTT.

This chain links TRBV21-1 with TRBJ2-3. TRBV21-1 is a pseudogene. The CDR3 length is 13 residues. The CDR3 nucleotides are TGTGCCAGCAGCAAGGATCTCGCTGATACGCAGTATTTT. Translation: CASSKDLADTQYF.

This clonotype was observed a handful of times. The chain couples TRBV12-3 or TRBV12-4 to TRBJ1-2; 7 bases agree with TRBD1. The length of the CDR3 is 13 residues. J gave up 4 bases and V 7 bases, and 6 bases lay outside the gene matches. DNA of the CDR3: TGTGCCAGCACCCCAGGGGGGATCTATGGCTACACCTTC. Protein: CASTPGGIYGYTF.

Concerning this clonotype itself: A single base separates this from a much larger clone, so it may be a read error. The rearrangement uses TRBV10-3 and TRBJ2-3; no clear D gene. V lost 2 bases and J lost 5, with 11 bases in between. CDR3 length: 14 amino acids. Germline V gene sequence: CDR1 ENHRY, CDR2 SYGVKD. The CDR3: CAISEANRIDTQYF. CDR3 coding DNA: TGTGCCATCAGTGAGGCGAACAGAATAGATACGCAGTATTTT.

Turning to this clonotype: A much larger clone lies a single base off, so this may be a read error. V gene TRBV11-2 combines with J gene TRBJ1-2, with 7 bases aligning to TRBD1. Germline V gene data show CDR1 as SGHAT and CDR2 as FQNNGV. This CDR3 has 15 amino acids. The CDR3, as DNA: TGTGTCAGCAGCTTAGGCCTGCAGGGGGTCTATGGCTACACCTTC. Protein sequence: CVSSLGLQGVYGYTF.

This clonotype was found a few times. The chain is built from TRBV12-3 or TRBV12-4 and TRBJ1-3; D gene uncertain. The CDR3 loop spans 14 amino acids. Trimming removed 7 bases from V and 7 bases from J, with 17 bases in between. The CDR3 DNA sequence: TGTGCCAGCAACCCGGGGTATATGGGTAACACCATATATTTT. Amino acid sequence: CASNPGYMGNTIYF.

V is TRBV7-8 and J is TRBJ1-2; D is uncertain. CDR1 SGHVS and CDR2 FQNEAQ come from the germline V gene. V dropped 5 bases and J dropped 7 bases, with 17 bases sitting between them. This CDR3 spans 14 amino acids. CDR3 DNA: TGTGCCAGCAGCCCGCCCTGGGAGGGTTCTGGCTACACCTTC. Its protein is CASSPPWEGSGYTF.

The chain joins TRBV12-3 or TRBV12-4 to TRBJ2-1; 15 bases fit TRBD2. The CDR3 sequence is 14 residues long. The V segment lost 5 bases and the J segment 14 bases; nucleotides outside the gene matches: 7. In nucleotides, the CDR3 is TGTGCCAGCAGTCCCGGGACTAGCGGGGGGAAAGAGTTCTTC. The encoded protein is CASSPGTSGGKEFF.